A single sample is the source of the 8 T cell receptor beta chains below, sequenced in a study of blood T cell repertoires in COVID-19. This table comes from immunoSEQ multiplex PCR, and its TCRdb copy is limited to in-frame clones, with some not included. The table lists about 430,000 clones, about 88% of them singletons. Sequenced: PBMCs or T cells enriched from blood (not recorded which). The receptors stem from a woman under 30 who had been exposed to COVID-19.

The chain is built from TRBV5-5 and TRBJ2-1; the D gene is possibly TRBD2 (6 bases). This CDR3 contains 14 residues. Per germline, CDR1 SGHKS and CDR2 YYEKEE (reference sequence). Deletions cut 2 bases from V and 4 bases from J, with 10 bases between. CDR3 amino acids: CASSFGGGYNEQFF. The CDR3 DNA reads TGTGCCAGCAGCTTCGGGGGTGGTTACAATGAGCAGTTCTTC.

V and J are TRBV2 and TRBJ2-6; D remains ambiguous. Germline V gene sequence: CDR1 SNHLY, CDR2 FYNNEI. The germline V and J ends were trimmed by 6 bases and 1 base, with 7 bases remaining between them. This CDR3 region has 14 residues. The CDR3 region is CASSPESGANVLTF. The CDR3 bases are TGTGCCAGCAGCCCGGAGTCTGGGGCCAACGTCCTGACTTTC.

J is TRBJ1-1 and V is TRBV11-1; TRBD1 agrees at 9 bases. After removal of 5 bases from V and 5 bases from J, the junction contained 6 bases not matched to a gene. The length of the CDR3 is 14 residues. CDR1 is SGHAT and CDR2 is FQDESV in the germline V gene (reference sequence). The chain's CDR3 is CASSLQGATTEAFF. CDR3 DNA sequence: TGTGCCAGCAGCCTACAGGGGGCAACGACTGAAGCTTTCTTT.

The chain has TRBV6-9 and TRBJ2-7; TRBD1 matches at 9 bases. The V segment lost 0 bases and the J segment 3 bases; nucleotides outside the gene matches: 3. CDR1 and CDR2 from the germline V gene are MNHGY and SVAAGI. This CDR3 is built from 15 residues. CDR3 DNA sequence: TGTGCCAGCAGTTATTCCGGGACAGGGATCTACGAGCAGTACTTC. Translated: CASSYSGTGIYEQYF.

V usage is TRBV19 and J usage is TRBJ2-3; D is perhaps TRBD1 (5 bases). This CDR3 is built from 13 residues. The germline V and J ends were trimmed by 6 bases and 3 bases, with 10 bases remaining between them. Looked up from germline, CDR1 is LNHDA and CDR2 is SQIVND (reference sequence). The CDR3 loop is CASSLSGTDTQYF. The DNA of the CDR3 is TGTGCCAGTAGCCTCTCAGGGACAGATACGCAGTATTTT.

The V call is TRBV7-6, the J call TRBJ2-1; maybe TRBD2 (6 bases). From germline, CDR1 is SGHVS and CDR2 FNYEAQ. This CDR3 region has 16 residues. Trimming shortened V by 0 bases and J by 2 bases, and 11 bases separated the two germline ends. The CDR3 nucleotides read TGTGCCAGCAGCTTAGCCGCGGGGCAGCCCTACAATGAGCAGTTCTTC. Translating gives CASSLAAGQPYNEQFF.

This clone was picked up one time. The chain employs TRBV6-5 and TRBJ1-5, with 8 bases lining up with TRBD1. The trim removed 6 bases at V and 4 bases at J, leaving 8 bases unmatched. Germline CDR1 and CDR2: MNHEY and SVGAGI. This CDR3 spans 15 amino acids. As DNA, the CDR3 is TGTGCCAGCAGACTTGGACAGGGTGCAAATCAGCCCCAGCATTTT. Translating gives CASRLGQGANQPQHF.

The chain has TRBV3-1 (or the pseudogene TRBV3-2) and TRBJ2-3; 11 bases are shared with TRBD2. This CDR3 is built from 16 residues. V lost 4 bases, J lost 2 bases, and 5 bases stayed unmatched. CDR1 LGHDT and CDR2 YNNKEL come from the germline V gene (reference sequence). The DNA of the CDR3 is TGTGCCAGCAGCCGTGGGACTAGCGGCCCCACAGATACGCAGTATTTT. Translating it yields CASSRGTSGPTDTQYF.